The clone carrying this T cell receptor beta chain was seen more than once but under ten times. CDR1 is MNHEY, CDR2 SVGAGI, per germline. The CDR3 is 16 amino acids. V lost 4 bases to trimming and J lost 9 bases; unmatched junction nucleotides: 8. Per the original methods: Reference gene primer amplification yielded estimated nucleated cell counts. Sequencing used immunoSEQ multiplex PCR; TCRdb keeps in-frame clones, though not all of them. That table furnishes V, J and clone size, whereas the DNA furnished D and trimming. This table has some 130,000 clones, approximately 84% appearing once. The data were obtained in a study of blood T cell repertoires in COVID-19. At the level of the study: COVID-19 samples collected from the United States, Italy and Spain covered acute and convalescent phases. From T cells, B-cell-depleted T cells, or PBMCs came the material, which was cDNA or gDNA.

The receptor's source is a man between 65 and 80 years old with acute or convalescent COVID-19. J is TRBJ1-6 and V is TRBV6-5, with 11 positions matching TRBD1. Sequencing used peripheral blood. In DNA, the CDR3 is TGTGCCAGCAGTTCCCGTCCAGGGACAGGGGGTTCACCCCTCCACTTT. This codes for CASSSRPGTGGSPLHF.